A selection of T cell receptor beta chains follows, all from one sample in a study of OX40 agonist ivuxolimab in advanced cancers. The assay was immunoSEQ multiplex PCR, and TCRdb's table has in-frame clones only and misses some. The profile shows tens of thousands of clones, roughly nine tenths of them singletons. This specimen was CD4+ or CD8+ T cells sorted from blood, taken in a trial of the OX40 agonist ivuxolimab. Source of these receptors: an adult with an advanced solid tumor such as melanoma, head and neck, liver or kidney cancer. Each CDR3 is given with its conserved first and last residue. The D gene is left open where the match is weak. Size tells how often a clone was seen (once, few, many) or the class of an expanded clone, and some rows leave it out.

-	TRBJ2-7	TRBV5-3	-	CARSSLPTRGSVYEQYF	TGTGCCAGAAGCTCTTTACCGACCAGGGGTAGCGTCTACGAGCAGTACTTC
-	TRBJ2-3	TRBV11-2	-	CASSFRGAGTDTQYF	TGTGCCAGCAGCTTCAGAGGGGCAGGCACAGATACGCAGTATTTT
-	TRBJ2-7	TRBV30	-	CAWSRLGTNYEQYF	TGTGCCTGGAGTCGCCTCGGGACAAACTACGAGCAGTACTTC
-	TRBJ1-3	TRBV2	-	CASSEGSSGNTIYF	TGTGCCAGCAGTGAGGGGAGCTCTGGAAACACCATATATTTT
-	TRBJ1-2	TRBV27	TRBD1	CASSPRTGVYYGYTF	TGTGCCAGCAGTCCCCGGACAGGGGTCTACTATGGCTACACCTTC
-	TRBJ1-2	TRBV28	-	CASLNRGGRGPNYGYTF	TGTGCCAGCTTAAACCGAGGGGGGCGCGGGCCTAACTATGGCTACACCTTC
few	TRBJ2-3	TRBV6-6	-	CASSYGNIGTDTQYF	TGTGCCAGCAGTTACGGGAACATTGGGACAGATACGCAGTATTTT
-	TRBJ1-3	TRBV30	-	CAWSPSGNTIYF	TGTGCCTGGAGTCCCTCTGGAAACACCATATATTTT
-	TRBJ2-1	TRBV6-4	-	CASSESASSYNEQFF	TGTGCCAGCAGTGAATCCGCCAGCTCCTACAATGAGCAGTTCTTC
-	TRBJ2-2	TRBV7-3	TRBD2	CASSLTSVRNTGELFF	TGTGCCAGCAGCCTTACTAGCGTAAGGAACACCGGGGAGCTGTTTTTT
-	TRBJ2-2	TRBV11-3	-	CASSLDVGRGTGELFF	TGTGCCAGCAGCTTAGATGTCGGGAGAGGTACCGGGGAGCTGTTTTTT
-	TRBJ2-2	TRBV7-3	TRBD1	CASRDRAGELFF	TGTGCCAGCAGGGACAGGGCCGGGGAGCTGTTTTTT
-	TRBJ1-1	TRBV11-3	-	CASSKTAFTEAFF	TGTGCCAGCAGCAAGACAGCTTTCACTGAAGCTTTCTTT
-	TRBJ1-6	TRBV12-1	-	CASSRCPGHFNSPLHF	TGTGCCAGCAGCCGTTGCCCGGGCCACTTTAATTCACCCCTCCACTTT
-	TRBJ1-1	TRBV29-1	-	CSVEDNGNTEAFF	TGCAGCGTTGAAGATAATGGGAACACTGAAGCTTTCTTT
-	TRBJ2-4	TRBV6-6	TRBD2	CASSTPGGTKNIQYF	TGTGCCAGCAGCACCCCGGGGGGGACCAAAAACATTCAGTACTTC
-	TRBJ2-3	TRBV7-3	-	CASSRGETDTQYF	TGTGCCAGCAGCCGGGGAGAGACAGATACGCAGTATTTT
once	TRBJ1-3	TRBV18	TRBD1	CASSPSRQGAGNTIYF	TGTGCCAGCTCACCATCTCGGCAGGGGGCTGGAAACACCATATATTTT
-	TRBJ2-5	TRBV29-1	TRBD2	CSVERPGGETQYF	TGCAGCGTTGAGAGGCCGGGGGGAGAGACCCAGTACTTC
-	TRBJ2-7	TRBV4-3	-	CASSQAAGPYEQYF	TGCGCCAGCAGCCAAGCGGCAGGGCCCTACGAGCAGTACTTC
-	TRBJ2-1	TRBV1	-	CTSSQKRVSYNEQFF	TGCACCAGCAGCCAAAAGCGGGTCTCCTACAATGAGCAGTTCTTC
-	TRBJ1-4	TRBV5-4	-	CASSDTNEKLFF	TGTGCCAGCAGTGACACTAATGAAAAACTGTTTTTT
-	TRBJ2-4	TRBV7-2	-	CASSLALGNAKNIQYF	TGTGCCAGCAGCTTAGCGCTCGGGAATGCCAAAAACATTCAGTACTTC
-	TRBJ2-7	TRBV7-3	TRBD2	CASSPTSGSIEQYF	TGTGCCAGCAGTCCGACTAGCGGGAGTATCGAGCAGTACTTC
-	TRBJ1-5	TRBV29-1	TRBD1	CSVATGGPSQPQHF	TGCAGCGTTGCCACAGGGGGCCCCAGTCAGCCCCAGCATTTT
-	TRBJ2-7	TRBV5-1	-	CASSFFGAQTSGEQYF	TGCGCCAGCAGCTTCTTCGGGGCACAGACCTCCGGCGAGCAGTACTTC
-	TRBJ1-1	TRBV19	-	CASSSITSGTEEAFF	TGTGCCAGTAGCTCGATAACCTCCGGGACGGAAGAAGCTTTCTTT
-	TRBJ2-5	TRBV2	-	CASGPGTSRDTQYF	TGTGCCAGCGGTCCCGGGACGTCGAGAGATACCCAGTACTTC
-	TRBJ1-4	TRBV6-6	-	CASSRQSNEKLFF	TGTGCCAGCAGTCGACAGTCTAATGAAAAACTGTTTTTT
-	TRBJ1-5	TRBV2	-	CASSDVGGRQPQHF	TGTGCCAGCAGTGATGTCGGAGGCCGTCAGCCCCAGCATTTT
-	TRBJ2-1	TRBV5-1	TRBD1	CASSTDRANYNEQFF	TGCGCCAGCAGCACGGACAGGGCAAACTACAATGAGCAGTTCTTC
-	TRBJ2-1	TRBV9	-	CASSEASYNEQFF	TGTGCCAGCAGCGAGGCCTCCTACAATGAGCAGTTCTTC
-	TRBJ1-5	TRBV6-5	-	CASGTGQPQHF	TGTGCCAGCGGTACGGGTCAGCCCCAGCATTTT
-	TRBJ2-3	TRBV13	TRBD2	CASSRPAGGPSTDTQYF	TGTGCCAGCAGCCGTCCCGCGGGAGGGCCGAGCACAGATACGCAGTATTTT
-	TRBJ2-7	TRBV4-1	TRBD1	CASSQVGTAFSSYEQYF	TGCGCCAGCAGCCAAGTGGGGACAGCCTTTAGCTCCTACGAGCAGTACTTC
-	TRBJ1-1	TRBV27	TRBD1	CASSFSSGQGSMNTEAFF	TGTGCCAGCAGTTTTTCTTCGGGACAGGGGTCCATGAACACTGAAGCTTTCTTT
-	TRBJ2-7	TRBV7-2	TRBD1	CASSADRGSYEQYF	TGTGCCAGCAGCGCCGACAGGGGTTCCTACGAGCAGTACTTC
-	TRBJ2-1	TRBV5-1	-	CASSLEGNEQFF	TGCGCCAGCAGCTTGGAGGGGAATGAGCAGTTCTTC
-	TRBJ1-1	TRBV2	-	CASSAGVVDTEAFF	TGTGCCAGCAGCGCCGGGGTAGTTGACACTGAAGCTTTCTTT
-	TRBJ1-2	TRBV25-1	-	CASSDNHYGYTF	TGTGCCAGCAGTGACAACCACTATGGCTACACCTTC
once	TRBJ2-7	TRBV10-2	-	CASNSASSYEQYF	TGCGCCAGCAATTCGGCGAGCTCCTACGAGCAGTACTTC
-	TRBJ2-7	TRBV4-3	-	CASSQDRAGVGYEQYF	TGCGCCAGCAGCCAAGATCGCGCAGGGGTTGGTTACGAGCAGTACTTC
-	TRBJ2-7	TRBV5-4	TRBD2	CASSAGTSGTYSYEQYF	TGTGCCAGCAGCGCCGGGACTAGCGGGACGTACTCCTACGAGCAGTACTTC
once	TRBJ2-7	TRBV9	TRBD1	CASSEQGAGSYEQYF	TGTGCCAGCAGTGAACAGGGGGCTGGTTCCTACGAGCAGTACTTC
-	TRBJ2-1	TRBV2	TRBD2	CASSGRLAGAHEQFF	TGTGCCAGCAGCGGTCGGCTAGCGGGAGCCCATGAGCAGTTCTTC
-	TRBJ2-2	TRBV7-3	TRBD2	CASSPPGLAGGGELFF	TGTGCCAGCAGCCCCCCGGGACTAGCGGGGGGCGGGGAGCTGTTTTTT
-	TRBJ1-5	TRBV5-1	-	CASSPRGGLQPQHF	TGCGCCAGCAGCCCTCGGGGGGGGCTTCAGCCCCAGCATTTT
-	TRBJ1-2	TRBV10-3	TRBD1	CAISDPGTGAYGYTF	TGTGCCATCAGTGACCCCGGGACAGGGGCGTATGGCTACACCTTC
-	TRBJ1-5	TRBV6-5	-	CASKDRDSNQPQHF	TGTGCCAGCAAGGATCGAGATAGCAATCAGCCCCAGCATTTT
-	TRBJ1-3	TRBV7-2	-	CASSPGYSGNTIYF	TGTGCCAGCAGCCCGGGTTACTCTGGAAACACCATATATTTT
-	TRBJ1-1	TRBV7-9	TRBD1	CASSFRRQGGEAFF	TGTGCCAGCAGCTTCCGCCGACAGGGCGGGGAAGCTTTCTTT
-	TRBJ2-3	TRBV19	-	CASSRGLNGDTQYF	TGTGCCAGTAGCCGCGGACTGAATGGGGATACGCAGTATTTT
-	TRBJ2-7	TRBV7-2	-	CASSLRTPGAYEQYF	TGTGCCAGCAGCCTGCGGACGCCCGGGGCCTACGAGCAGTACTTC
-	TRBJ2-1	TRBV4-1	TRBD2	CASSQDPGGVGNEQFF	TGCGCCAGCAGCCAAGATCCGGGGGGAGTAGGCAATGAGCAGTTCTTC
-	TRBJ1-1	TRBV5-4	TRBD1	CASSFAGGNTEAFF	TGTGCCAGCAGCTTTGCAGGGGGCAACACTGAAGCTTTCTTT
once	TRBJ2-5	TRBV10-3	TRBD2	CAITPTSGETQYF	TGTGCCATCACCCCGACTAGCGGTGAGACCCAGTACTTC
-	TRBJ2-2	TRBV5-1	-	CASSLDPTGGELFF	TGCGCCAGCAGCTTGGATCCGACGGGCGGGGAGCTGTTTTTT
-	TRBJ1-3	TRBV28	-	CASGWGNTIYF	TGTGCCAGCGGGTGGGGTAACACCATATATTTT
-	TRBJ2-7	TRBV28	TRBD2	CASSSGLAGGVVHEQYF	TGTGCCAGCAGTTCGGGACTAGCGGGAGGGGTGGTACACGAGCAGTACTTC